These 14 T cell receptor beta chains originate from one sample sequenced in a study of shared clonotypes between healthy human individuals. As defined, naive CD8 cells were CD45RO-negative and positively selected for CCR7, with terminally differentiated effector memory CD45RA+ cells excluded. Sequenced by immunoSEQ multiplex PCR; TCRdb stores in-frame clones only, minus some. Here the sample spans roughly 650,000 clones, around 96% being singletons. What was sequenced was naive CD8+ T cells sorted from blood. These receptors originate from a woman in her thirties in good health.

The chain joins TRBV11-3 to TRBJ1-3, with D hard to call. The CDR3 is 15 amino acids. V was shortened by 5 bases and J by 8 bases, with 19 bases between the two germline ends. In germline, CDR1 is SGHNT, CDR2 YENEEA. The CDR3 here is CASSQDGGPMDTIYF. The CDR3 coding sequence is TGTGCCAGCAGCCAAGACGGAGGGCCGATGGACACCATATATTTT.

The chain joins TRBV28 to TRBJ1-5, with 9 bases that match TRBD1. Germline CDR1 reads MDHEN; CDR2 reads SYDVKM. V was pared by 4 bases and J by 6 bases, with 22 bases of the junction left unmatched. The CDR3 is 20 amino acids. CDR3 sequence: CASSSYYYWRGTGIGQPQHF. The CDR3 DNA reads as TGTGCCAGCAGTTCATATTATTATTGGCGAGGGACAGGGATCGGTCAGCCCCAGCATTTT.

V gene TRBV4-2 combines with J gene TRBJ2-1; 10 bases are shared with TRBD2. The germline V gene encodes CDR1 LGHNA and CDR2 YNFKEQ. V gave up 3 bases and J gave up 8 bases; unmatched junction bases: 13. CDR3 length: 17 amino acids. Here the CDR3 DNA reads TGTGCCAGCAGCCAGGGTGAAACTAGCGGGGCTTCGTATGAGCAGTTCTTC. Its protein product is CASSQGETSGASYEQFF.

The rearrangement links TRBV6-5 to TRBJ2-7; D is uncertain. V dropped 0 bases and J dropped 6 bases, with 9 bases sitting between them. The CDR3 contains 13 residues. CDR1 and CDR2 (germline): MNHEY, SVGAGI. For the CDR3, the DNA is TGTGCCAGCAGTTACTCGCGAAGGGCCGAGCAGTACTTC. This gives the protein CASSYSRRAEQYF.

Regarding this clone: This sample includes further DNA sequences coding for the same CDR3. The rearrangement joins TRBV30 to TRBJ2-3; D gene ambiguous. This CDR3 spans 11 amino acids. The germline CDR1 and CDR2 sequences are GTSNPN and SVGIG (reference sequence). The V end lost 0 bases, the J end lost 5 bases, and 3 bases lay between the germline ends. CDR3 sequence: CAWSVGDTQYF. CDR3 in DNA: TGTGCCTGGAGTGTTGGAGATACGCAGTATTTT.

The chain has TRBV5-5 and TRBJ2-7, with 13 bases matching TRBD2. Germline values: CDR1 SGHKS, CDR2 YYEKEE (reference sequence). CDR3 length: 13 amino acids. V dropped 7 bases and J dropped 6; count of bases not matched to a gene: 4. The CDR3 loop is CASCGLAGAEQYF. As DNA, the CDR3 is TGTGCCAGCTGCGGACTAGCGGGAGCCGAGCAGTACTTC. The whole variable domain, remainder taken from reference TRBV5-5 and TRBJ2-7, is DAGVTQSPTHLIKTRGQQVTLRCSPISGHKSVSWYQQVLGQGPQFIFQYYEKEERGRGNFPDRFSARQFPNYSSELNVNALLLGDSALYLCASCGLAGAEQYFGPGTRLTVT.

The chain uses TRBV4-1 and TRBJ2-1, with D maybe TRBD2 (6 bases). CDR3 size: 15 residues. V shed 1 base and J shed 6 bases, with 13 bases lying between them. The germline V gene has CDR1 MGHRA and CDR2 YSYEKL. CDR3 nucleotides: TGCGCCAGCAGCCAAGCCGGGAGTGGGGTCAATGAGCAGTTCTTC. It specifies CASSQAGSGVNEQFF.

V is TRBV7-3 and J is TRBJ2-1; TRBD1 agrees at 7 bases. CDR3 length equals 13 residues. Trimming took 3 bases from V and 9 from J; bases not matched to a gene: 5. Germline-derived CDR1 and CDR2 are SGHTA and FQGTGA. The chain's CDR3 is CASSFEGAGEQFF. Here the CDR3 DNA reads TGTGCCAGCAGCTTCGAGGGGGCGGGTGAGCAGTTCTTC.

V gene TRBV9 combines with J gene TRBJ2-1; TRBD1 is a possible D gene (6 bases). Trimming removed 4 bases from V and 4 bases from J, with 12 bases in between. This CDR3 has 14 residues. Germline V gene data show CDR1 as SGDLS and CDR2 as YYNGEE. As DNA, the CDR3 is TGTGCCAGCAGCCACCTGGGGGCTTACAATGAGCAGTTCTTC. Translating it yields CASSHLGAYNEQFF.

Comment on this clone: The same CDR3 also results from other DNA sequences found in this sample. The chain carries TRBV5-1 and TRBJ2-1; no clear D. V lost 2 bases and J 0 bases, leaving 3 bases between the germline ends. The CDR3 is 13 residues long. CDR1 and CDR2 from the germline V gene are SGHRS and YFSETQ. For the CDR3, the DNA is TGCGCCAGCAGCTTAGACTCCTACAATGAGCAGTTCTTC. This encodes CASSLDSYNEQFF.

This clone showed up just once. V gene TRBV9 combines with J gene TRBJ2-1, with unresolved D. Germline CDR1 reads SGDLS; CDR2 reads YYNGEE. V lost 4 bases and J 0 bases, leaving 14 bases between the germline ends. The CDR3 runs 16 residues. The CDR3 nucleotides read TGTGCCAGCAGCCCCCCGAGCAAGCTCTCCTACAATGAGCAGTTCTTC. Translated, it gives CASSPPSKLSYNEQFF.

This clone has a single count. The chain links TRBV2 to TRBJ1-1; TRBD1 matches 9 bases. The CDR3 runs to 14 residues. Germline CDR1 is SNHLY and CDR2 is FYNNEI. The V segment lost 4 bases and the J segment 6 bases; nucleotides outside the gene matches: 6. In nucleotides, the CDR3 is TGTGCCAGCAGTGTAGTGACAGGGGGAGCTGAAGCTTTCTTT. Amino acids: CASSVVTGGAEAFF.

This clone was detected only once. The chain couples TRBV7-6 to TRBJ2-7; the match to TRBD2 covers 8 bases. V shed 0 bases, J shed 5 bases, and the junction held 9 bases outside the gene matches. The CDR3 is 16 residues long. CDR1 is SGHVS, CDR2 FNYEAQ, per germline. CDR3 bases: TGTGCCAGCAGCTTAGCGCCGGGACTAGGTCTCCACGAGCAGTACTTC. This gives the protein CASSLAPGLGLHEQYF.

The chain carries TRBV7-8 and TRBJ1-5; D unclear. V was pared by 3 bases and J by 2 bases, with 11 bases between. Germline CDR1 SGHVS, CDR2 FQNEAQ. The CDR3 extends over 15 amino acids. CDR3 sequence (DNA): TGTGCCAGCAGCTTGGGCAGGTTGGGCAATCAGCCCCAGCATTTT. It encodes CASSLGRLGNQPQHF.